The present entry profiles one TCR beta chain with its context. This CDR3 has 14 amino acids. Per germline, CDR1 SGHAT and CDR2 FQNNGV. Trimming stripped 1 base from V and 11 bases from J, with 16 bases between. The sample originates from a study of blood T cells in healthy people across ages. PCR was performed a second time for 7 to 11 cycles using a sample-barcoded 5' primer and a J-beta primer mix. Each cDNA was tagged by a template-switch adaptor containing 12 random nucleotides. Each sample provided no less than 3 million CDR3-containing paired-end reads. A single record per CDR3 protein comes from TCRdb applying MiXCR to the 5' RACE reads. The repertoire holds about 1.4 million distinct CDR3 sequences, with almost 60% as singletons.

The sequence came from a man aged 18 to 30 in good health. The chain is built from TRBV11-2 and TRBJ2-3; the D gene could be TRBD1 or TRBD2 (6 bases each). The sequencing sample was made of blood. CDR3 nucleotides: TGTGCCAGCAGCTTAGCCCATAGAGGGGGGCAGCAGTATTTT. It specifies CASSLAHRGGQQYF.